This T cell receptor (beta chain) emerged from a study of CD8 T cells in Susac syndrome. Findings and limits, study-wide: A relatively small number of individuals underwent TCR sequencing and HLA analysis.

Sequencing targeted TCR beta in T cells from blood (CD8+ and CD4+). Purification of the CD8+ and CD4+ T cells relied on negative isolation, and TEMRA cells underwent FACS enrichment. This clonotype was seen once. What it binds is not known. Random hexamers primed reverse transcription of about 0.5 to 1 ug RNA. immunoSEQ multiplex PCR amplified TCR beta CDR3 across 54 Vbeta, 13 Jbeta. TCRdb ran MiXCR on the immunoSEQ multiplex PCR reads and lists one entry per CDR3 protein. The profile shows fewer than 80,000 distinct CDR3 sequences, about 94% of them singletons. Sequences were obtained from CD8+ T cells from PBMCs. The receptor comes from a human donor with multiple sclerosis.

The CDR3 is CSARDPRQAGAQGQPQHF. CDR3 bases: TGCAGTGCTAGAGACCCCAGGCAGGCTGGGGCGCAGGGTCAGCCCCAGCATTTT. This chain joins TRBV20-1 and TRBJ1-5, with D possibly being TRBD1 (5 bases). V was cut by 0 bases and J by 6 bases, with 24 bases left in between. Germline CDR1 and CDR2: DFQATT and SNEGSKA (reference sequence). The CDR3 consists of 18 residues.